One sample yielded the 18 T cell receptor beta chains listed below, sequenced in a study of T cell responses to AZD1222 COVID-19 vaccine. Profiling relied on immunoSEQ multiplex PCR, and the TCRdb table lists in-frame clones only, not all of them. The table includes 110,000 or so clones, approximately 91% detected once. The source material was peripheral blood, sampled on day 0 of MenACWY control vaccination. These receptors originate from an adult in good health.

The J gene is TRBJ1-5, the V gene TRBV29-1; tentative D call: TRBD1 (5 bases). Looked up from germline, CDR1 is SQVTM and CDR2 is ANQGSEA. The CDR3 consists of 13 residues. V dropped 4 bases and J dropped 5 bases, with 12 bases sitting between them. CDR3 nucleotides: TGCAGCGTTGGTCGGCGCAGGGATCAGCCCCAGCATTTT. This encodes CSVGRRRDQPQHF.

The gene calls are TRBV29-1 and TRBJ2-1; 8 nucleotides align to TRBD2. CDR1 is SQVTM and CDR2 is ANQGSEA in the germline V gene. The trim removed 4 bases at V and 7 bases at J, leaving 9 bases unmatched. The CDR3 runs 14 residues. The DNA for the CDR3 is TGCAGCGTTGGGCCAGCGGGAGTTTATAATGAGCAGTTCTTC. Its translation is CSVGPAGVYNEQFF.

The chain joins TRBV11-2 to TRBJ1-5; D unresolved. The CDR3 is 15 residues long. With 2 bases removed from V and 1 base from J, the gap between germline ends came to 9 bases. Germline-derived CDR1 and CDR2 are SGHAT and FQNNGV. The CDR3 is CASSLFIGSNQPQHF. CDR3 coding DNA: TGTGCCAGCAGCTTATTCATCGGAAGCAATCAGCCCCAGCATTTT.

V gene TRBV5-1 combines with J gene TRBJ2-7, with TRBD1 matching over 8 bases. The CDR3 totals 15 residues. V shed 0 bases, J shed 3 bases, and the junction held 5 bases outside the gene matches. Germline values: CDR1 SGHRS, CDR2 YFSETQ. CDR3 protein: CASSLGDRNHYEQYF. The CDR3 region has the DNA TGCGCCAGCAGCTTGGGGGACAGGAACCACTACGAGCAGTACTTC.

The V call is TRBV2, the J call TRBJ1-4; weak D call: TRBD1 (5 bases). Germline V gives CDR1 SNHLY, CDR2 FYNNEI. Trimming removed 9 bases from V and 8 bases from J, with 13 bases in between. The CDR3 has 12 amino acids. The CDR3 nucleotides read TGTGCCAGTGACACGGAGGGGGAAAAACTGTTTTTT. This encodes CASDTEGEKLFF. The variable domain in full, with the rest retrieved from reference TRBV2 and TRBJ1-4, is EPEVTQTPSHQVTQMGQEVILRCVPISNHLYFYWYRQILGQKVEFLVSFYNNEISEKSEIFDDQFSVERPDGSNFTLKIRSTKLEDSAMYFCASDTEGEKLFFGSGTQLSVL.

The CDR3 loop reads CASSRGGSSNQPQHF. The CDR3 coding sequence is TGTGCCAGTAGTAGGGGGGGGTCTAGCAATCAGCCCCAGCATTTT. This chain joins TRBV19 and TRBJ1-5; possibly TRBD1 for D (5 bases). Germline V gives CDR1 LNHDA, CDR2 SQIVND (reference sequence). There are 15 residues in the CDR3. The ends were cut back, 4 bases at V and 0 bases at J, with 10 bases in the middle. Filled out from reference TRBV19 and TRBJ1-5, the complete variable domain reads DGGITQSPKYLFRKEGQNVTLSCEQNLNHDAMYWYRQDPGQGLRLIYYSQIVNDFQKGDIAEGYSVSREKKESFPLTVTSAQKNPTAFYLCASSRGGSSNQPQHFGDGTRLSIL.

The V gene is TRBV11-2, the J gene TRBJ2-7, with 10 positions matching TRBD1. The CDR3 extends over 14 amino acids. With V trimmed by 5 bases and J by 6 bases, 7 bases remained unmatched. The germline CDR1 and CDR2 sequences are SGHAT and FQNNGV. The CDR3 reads CASSPPTGGFEQYF. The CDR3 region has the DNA TGTGCCAGCAGCCCCCCGACAGGGGGCTTCGAGCAGTACTTC.

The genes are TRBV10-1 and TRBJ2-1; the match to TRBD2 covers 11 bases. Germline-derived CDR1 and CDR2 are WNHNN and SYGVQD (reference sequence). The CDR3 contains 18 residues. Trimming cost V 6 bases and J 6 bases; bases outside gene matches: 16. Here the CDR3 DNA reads TGCGCCAGCAGATATAGCGGGAGGGCGGCGGGAGGGGGCAATGAGCAGTTCTTC. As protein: CASRYSGRAAGGGNEQFF.

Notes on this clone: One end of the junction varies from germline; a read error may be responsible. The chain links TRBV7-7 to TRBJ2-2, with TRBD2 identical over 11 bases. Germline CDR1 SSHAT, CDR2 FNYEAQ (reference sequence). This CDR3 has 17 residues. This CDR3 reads CASSRQTSGIDPGELFF. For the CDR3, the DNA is TGTGCTAGCAGCCGGCAGACTAGCGGGATTGATCCCGGGGAGCTGTTTTTT.

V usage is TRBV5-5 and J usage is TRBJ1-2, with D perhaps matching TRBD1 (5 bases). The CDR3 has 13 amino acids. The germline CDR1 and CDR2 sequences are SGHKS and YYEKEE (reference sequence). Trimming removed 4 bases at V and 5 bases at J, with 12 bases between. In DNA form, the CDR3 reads TGTGCCAGCAGCAAGGGGAAAACTTATGGCTACACCTTC. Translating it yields CASSKGKTYGYTF.

The CDR3 DNA follows: TGTGCCAGCAGCTTGGGAGACAGCACCTACAATGAGCAGTTCTTC. This codes for CASSLGDSTYNEQFF. The V and J genes are TRBV5-5 and TRBJ2-1, with D possibly TRBD1 on 5 matching bases. The CDR3 length is 15 residues. V was shortened by 0 bases and J by 2 bases, with 9 bases between the two germline ends. Germline CDR1 and CDR2: SGHKS and YYEKEE (reference sequence).

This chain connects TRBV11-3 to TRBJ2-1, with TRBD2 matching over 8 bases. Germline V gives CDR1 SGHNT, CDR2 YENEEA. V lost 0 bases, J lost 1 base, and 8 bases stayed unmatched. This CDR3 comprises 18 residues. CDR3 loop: CASSLDQSGSGSYNEQFF. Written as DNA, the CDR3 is TGTGCCAGCAGCTTAGATCAGAGCGGGAGTGGGTCCTACAATGAGCAGTTCTTC.

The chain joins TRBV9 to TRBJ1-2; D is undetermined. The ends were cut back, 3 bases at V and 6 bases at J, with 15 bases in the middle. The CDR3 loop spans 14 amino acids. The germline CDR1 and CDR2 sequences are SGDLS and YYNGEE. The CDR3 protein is CASSGSGFGDGYTF. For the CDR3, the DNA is TGTGCCAGCAGCGGCTCCGGGTTCGGGGATGGCTACACCTTC.

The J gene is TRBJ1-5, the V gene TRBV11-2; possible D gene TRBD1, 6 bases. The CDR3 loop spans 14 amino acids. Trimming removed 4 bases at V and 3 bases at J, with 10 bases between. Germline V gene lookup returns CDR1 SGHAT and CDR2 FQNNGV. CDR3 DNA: TGTGCCAGCAGCTCGGCAGGGGACAATCAGCCCCAGCATTTT. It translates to CASSSAGDNQPQHF.

CDR3 residues: CASRGQGQGGGSTGELFF. In nucleotides, the CDR3 is TGCGCCAGCAGGGGCCAGGGACAGGGAGGCGGAAGCACCGGGGAGCTGTTTTTT. The V call is TRBV5-1, the J call TRBJ2-2, with 9 bases fitting TRBD1. CDR1 is SGHRS and CDR2 is YFSETQ in the germline V gene. The trim removed 5 bases at V and 4 bases at J, leaving 15 bases unmatched. This CDR3 is 18 amino acids long.

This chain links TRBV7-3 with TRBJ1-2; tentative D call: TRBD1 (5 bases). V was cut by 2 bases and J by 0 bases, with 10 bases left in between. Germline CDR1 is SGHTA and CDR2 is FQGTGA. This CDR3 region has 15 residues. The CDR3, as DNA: TGTGCCAGCAGCTTAGAGGCAGGGACTAACTATGGCTACACCTTC. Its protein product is CASSLEAGTNYGYTF.

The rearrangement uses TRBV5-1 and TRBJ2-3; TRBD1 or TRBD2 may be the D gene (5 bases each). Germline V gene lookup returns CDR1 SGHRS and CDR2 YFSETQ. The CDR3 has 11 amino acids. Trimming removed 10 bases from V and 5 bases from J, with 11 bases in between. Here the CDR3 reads CAGGRVDTQYF. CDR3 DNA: TGCGCCGGGGGTCGTGTAGATACGCAGTATTTT.

CDR3 sequence: CASRRQGGRSPLHF. The CDR3 DNA sequence: TGTGCCAGCAGGCGACAGGGAGGTAGATCACCCCTCCACTTT. The gene calls are TRBV6-5 and TRBJ1-6; the match to TRBD1 covers 7 bases. Germline V gives CDR1 MNHEY, CDR2 SVGAGI. The ends lost 6 bases at V and 10 bases at J; junction bases unmatched: 9. CDR3 size: 14 residues.